The rows below give T cell receptor beta chains drawn from one sample of a study of PD-L1 blockade in urothelial cancer. Method: immunoSEQ multiplex PCR; TCRdb's copy keeps in-frame clones and lacks some. The sample holds roughly 56,000 clones, almost 85% seen once. Sequencing was performed on PBMCs, taken around atezolizumab (anti-PD-L1) treatment. The source of these receptors is a man aged 65 to 79 with urothelial cancer. CDR3s include the opening cysteine and the closing phenylalanine or tryptophan. Size tells how often a clone was seen (once, few, many) or the class of an expanded clone, and some rows leave it out.

V: TRBV19
size: -
J: TRBJ2-2
CDR3: CASSRRDTGELFF

V: TRBV5-1
size: -
J: TRBJ2-1
CDR3: CASSLGQKNEQFF

V: TRBV28
size: -
J: TRBJ1-1
CDR3: CASRLLDRGIGTEAFF

V: TRBV23-1
size: -
J: TRBJ2-1
CDR3: CASTIREGEQFF

V: TRBV6-5
size: -
J: TRBJ1-3
CDR3: CASSYTTGHGNTIYF

V: TRBV7-2
size: -
J: TRBJ1-1
CDR3: CASSRRGQPIMNTEAFF

V: TRBV6-5
size: -
J: TRBJ1-4
CDR3: CASSLRVREKLFF

V: TRBV5-6
size: few
J: TRBJ2-3
CDR3: CASSFIGQPDTQYF

V: TRBV2
size: -
J: TRBJ1-5
CDR3: CASRGRGSRGNQPQHF

V: TRBV2
size: once
J: TRBJ2-7
CDR3: CASRPGLAGVEQYF

V: TRBV2
size: -
J: TRBJ1-5
CDR3: CASSPDRGSQPQHF

V: TRBV6-5
size: -
J: TRBJ2-1
CDR3: CASSYSGAQDEQFF

V: TRBV6-1
size: -
J: TRBJ2-4
CDR3: CASSEGAAAKNIQYF

V: TRBV19
size: -
J: TRBJ1-5
CDR3: CASHRDSNTNQPQHF

V: TRBV7-9
size: -
J: TRBJ1-1
CDR3: CASSQSGGLNTEAFF

V: TRBV5-1
size: -
J: TRBJ2-1
CDR3: CASSLSRSGRFHEQFF